This TCR beta chain appears in the sequencing data of a study of OX40 agonist ivuxolimab in advanced cancers. As for the study in general: Allowance was made for prior anti-PD-1, anti-PD-L1 or anti-CTLA-4 therapy, and around 41% had some.

Germline loops: CDR1 WNHNN, CDR2 SYGVQD (reference sequence). Trimming at V came to 6 bases and at J to 6 bases, leaving 7 bases not matched to a gene. This CDR3 contains 14 residues. Generated by immunoSEQ multiplex PCR, the TCRdb table keeps only in-frame clones and is missing some. The sample has more than 65,000 clones, 85% seen once. The sequenced sample was CD4+ or CD8+ T cells sorted from blood, obtained in a trial of the OX40 agonist ivuxolimab. The chain recombines TRBV10-1 with TRBJ1-5, with 8 nucleotides matching TRBD1. This clonotype was obtained from an adult with an advanced solid tumor such as melanoma, head and neck, liver or kidney cancer. CDR3 bases: TGCGCCAGCAGCCCGGACAGGGCGGGTCAGCCCCAGCATTTT. This gives the protein CASSPDRAGQPQHF.